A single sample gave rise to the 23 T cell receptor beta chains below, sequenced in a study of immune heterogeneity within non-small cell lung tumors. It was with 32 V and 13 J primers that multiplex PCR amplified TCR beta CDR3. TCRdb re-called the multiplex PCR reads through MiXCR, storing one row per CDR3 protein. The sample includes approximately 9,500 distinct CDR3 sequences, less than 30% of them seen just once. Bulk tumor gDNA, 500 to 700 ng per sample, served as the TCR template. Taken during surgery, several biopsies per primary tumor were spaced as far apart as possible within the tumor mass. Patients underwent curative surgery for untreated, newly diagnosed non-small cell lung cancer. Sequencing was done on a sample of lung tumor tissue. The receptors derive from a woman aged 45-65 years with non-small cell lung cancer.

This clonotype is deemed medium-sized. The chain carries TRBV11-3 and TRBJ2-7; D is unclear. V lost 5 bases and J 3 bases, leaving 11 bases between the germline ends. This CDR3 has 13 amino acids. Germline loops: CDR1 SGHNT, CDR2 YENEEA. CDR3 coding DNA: TGTGCCAGCAGCCCGAGAGGCCACTACGAGCAGTACTTC. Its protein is CASSPRGHYEQYF.

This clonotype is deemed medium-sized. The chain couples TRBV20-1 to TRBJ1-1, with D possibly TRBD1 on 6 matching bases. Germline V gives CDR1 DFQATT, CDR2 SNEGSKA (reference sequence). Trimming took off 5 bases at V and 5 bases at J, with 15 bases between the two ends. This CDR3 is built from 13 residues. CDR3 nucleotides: TGCAGTGCTCCCGGACAGAGTGGAACTGAAGCTTTCTTT. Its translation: CSAPGQSGTEAFF.

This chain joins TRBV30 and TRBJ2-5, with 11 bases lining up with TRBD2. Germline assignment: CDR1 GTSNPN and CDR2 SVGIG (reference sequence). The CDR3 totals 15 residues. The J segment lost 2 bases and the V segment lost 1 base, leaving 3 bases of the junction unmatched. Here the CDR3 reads CAWSGLAGPQETQYF. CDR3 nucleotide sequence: TGTGCCTGGAGTGGACTAGCGGGGCCACAAGAGACCCAGTACTTC.

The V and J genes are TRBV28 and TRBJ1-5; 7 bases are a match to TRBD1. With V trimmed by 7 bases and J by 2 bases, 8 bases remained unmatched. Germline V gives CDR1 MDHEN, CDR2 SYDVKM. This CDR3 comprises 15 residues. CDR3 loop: CASTRGGEGNQPQHF. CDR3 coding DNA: TGTGCCAGCACGAGAGGGGGCGAAGGCAATCAGCCCCAGCATTTT. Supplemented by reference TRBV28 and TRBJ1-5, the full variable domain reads DVKVTQSSRYLVKRTGEKVFLECVQDMDHENMFWYRQDPGLGLRLIYFSYDVKMKEKGDIPEGYSVSREKKERFSLILESASTNQTSMYLCASTRGGEGNQPQHFGDGTRLSIL.

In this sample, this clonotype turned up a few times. This CDR3 reads CASSLTLETQYF. The CDR3 DNA sequence: TGTGCCAGCAGCTTAACTTTAGAGACCCAGTACTTC. The chain has TRBV7-9 and TRBJ2-5; D unresolved. Trimming stripped 2 bases from V and 4 bases from J, with 5 bases between. CDR1 is SEHNR and CDR2 is FQNEAQ in the germline V gene (reference sequence). This CDR3 contains 12 residues.

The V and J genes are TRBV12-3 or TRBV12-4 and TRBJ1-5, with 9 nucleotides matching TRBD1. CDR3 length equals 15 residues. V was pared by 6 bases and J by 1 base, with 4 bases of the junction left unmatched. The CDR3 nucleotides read TGTGCCAGCAGCCGGACAGGGGAAAGCAATCAGCCCCAGCATTTT. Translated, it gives CASSRTGESNQPQHF.

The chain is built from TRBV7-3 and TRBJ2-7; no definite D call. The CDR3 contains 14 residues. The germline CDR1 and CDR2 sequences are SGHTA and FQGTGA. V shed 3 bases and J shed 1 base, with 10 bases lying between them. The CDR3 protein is CASSFCGESYEQYF. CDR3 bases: TGTGCCAGCAGCTTTTGTGGGGAATCCTACGAGCAGTACTTC.

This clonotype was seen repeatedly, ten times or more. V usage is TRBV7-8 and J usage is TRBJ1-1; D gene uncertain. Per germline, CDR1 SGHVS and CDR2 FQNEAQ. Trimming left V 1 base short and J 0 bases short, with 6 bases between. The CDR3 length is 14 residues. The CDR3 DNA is TGTGCCAGCAGCTTAGAGGTAGTGAACACTGAAGCTTTCTTT. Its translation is CASSLEVVNTEAFF.

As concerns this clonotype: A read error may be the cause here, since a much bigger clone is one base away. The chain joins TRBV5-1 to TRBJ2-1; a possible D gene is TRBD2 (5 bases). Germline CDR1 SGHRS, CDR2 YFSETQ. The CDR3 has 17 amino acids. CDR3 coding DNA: TGCGCCGGCAGCTTTTTTAGCGCTGAGAGCTCCTACAATGAGCAGTTCTTC. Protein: CAGSFFSAESSYNEQFF.

CDR3: CASRVNQPQHF. CDR3 nucleotides: TGTGCCAGCAGAGTTAATCAGCCCCAGCATTTT. The rearrangement uses TRBV27 and TRBJ1-5; no definite D call. The CDR3 spans 11 residues. Germline CDR1 reads MNHEY; CDR2 reads SMNVEV (reference sequence). Trimming took 6 bases from V and 4 from J, leaving 4 bases between them.

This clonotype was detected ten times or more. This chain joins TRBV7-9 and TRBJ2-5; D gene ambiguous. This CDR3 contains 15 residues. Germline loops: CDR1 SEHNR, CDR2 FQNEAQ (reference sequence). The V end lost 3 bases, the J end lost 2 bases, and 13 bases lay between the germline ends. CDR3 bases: TGTGCCAGCAGCTTGTTCCTGGATGGACAAGAGACCCAGTACTTC. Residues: CASSLFLDGQETQYF.

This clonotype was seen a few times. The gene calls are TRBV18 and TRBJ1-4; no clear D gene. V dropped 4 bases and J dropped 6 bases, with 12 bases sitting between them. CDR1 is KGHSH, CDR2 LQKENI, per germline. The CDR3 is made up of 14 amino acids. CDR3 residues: CASSLMTGHEKLFF. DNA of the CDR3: TGTGCCAGCTCACTCATGACCGGGCATGAAAAACTGTTTTTT.

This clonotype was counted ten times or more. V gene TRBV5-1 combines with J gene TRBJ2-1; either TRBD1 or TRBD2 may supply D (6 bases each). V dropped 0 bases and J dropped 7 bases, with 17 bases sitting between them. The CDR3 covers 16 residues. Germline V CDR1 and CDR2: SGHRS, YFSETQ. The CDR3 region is CASSLGGGSFLNEQFF. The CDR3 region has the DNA TGCGCCAGCAGCTTGGGAGGGGGGTCATTTTTGAATGAGCAGTTCTTC.

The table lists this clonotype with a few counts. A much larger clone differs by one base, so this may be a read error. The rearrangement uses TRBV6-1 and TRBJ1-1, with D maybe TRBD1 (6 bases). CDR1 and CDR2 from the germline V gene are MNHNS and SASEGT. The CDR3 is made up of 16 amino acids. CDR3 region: CAGSGFRGGAWAEAFF. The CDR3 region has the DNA TGTGCCGGCAGTGGGTTTAGGGGGGGCGCGTGGGCTGAAGCTTTCTTT.

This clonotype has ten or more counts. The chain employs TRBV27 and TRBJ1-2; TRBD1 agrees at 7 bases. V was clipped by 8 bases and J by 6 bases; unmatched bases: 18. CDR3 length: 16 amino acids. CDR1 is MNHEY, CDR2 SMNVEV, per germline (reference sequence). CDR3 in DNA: TGTGCCAGCGCCGACGCCGGGACAGCCGGTGGGGATGGCTACACCTTC. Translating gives CASADAGTAGGDGYTF.

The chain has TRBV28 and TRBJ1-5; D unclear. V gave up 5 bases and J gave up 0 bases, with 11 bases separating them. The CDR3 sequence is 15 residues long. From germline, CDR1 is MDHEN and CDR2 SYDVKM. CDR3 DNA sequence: TGTGCCAGCAGTATCGGACGGCCTAGCAATCAGCCCCAGCATTTT. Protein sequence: CASSIGRPSNQPQHF.

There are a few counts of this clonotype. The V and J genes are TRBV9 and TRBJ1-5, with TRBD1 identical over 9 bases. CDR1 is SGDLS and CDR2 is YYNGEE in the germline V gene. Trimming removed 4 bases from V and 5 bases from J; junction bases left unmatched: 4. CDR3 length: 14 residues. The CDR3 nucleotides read TGTGCCAGCAGCAGGACAGGGGCTCATCAGCCCCAGCATTTT. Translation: CASSRTGAHQPQHF.

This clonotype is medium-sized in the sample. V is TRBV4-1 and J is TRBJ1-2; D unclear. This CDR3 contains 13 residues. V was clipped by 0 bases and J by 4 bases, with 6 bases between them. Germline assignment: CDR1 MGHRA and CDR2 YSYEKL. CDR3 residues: CASSQDAFYGYTF. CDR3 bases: TGCGCCAGCAGCCAAGATGCCTTCTATGGCTACACCTTC.

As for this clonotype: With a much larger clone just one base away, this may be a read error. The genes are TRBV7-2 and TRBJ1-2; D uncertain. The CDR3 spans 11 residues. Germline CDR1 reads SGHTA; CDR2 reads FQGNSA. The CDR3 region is CASSSGYDYTF. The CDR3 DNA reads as TGTGCCAGCAGCTCCGGCTATGACTACACCTTC.

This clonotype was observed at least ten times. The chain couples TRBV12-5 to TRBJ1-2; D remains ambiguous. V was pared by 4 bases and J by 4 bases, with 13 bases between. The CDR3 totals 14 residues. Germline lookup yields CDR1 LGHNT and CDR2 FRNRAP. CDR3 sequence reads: CASGSAAEGYGYTF. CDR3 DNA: TGTGCTAGTGGTTCGGCGGCGGAGGGCTATGGCTACACCTTC.

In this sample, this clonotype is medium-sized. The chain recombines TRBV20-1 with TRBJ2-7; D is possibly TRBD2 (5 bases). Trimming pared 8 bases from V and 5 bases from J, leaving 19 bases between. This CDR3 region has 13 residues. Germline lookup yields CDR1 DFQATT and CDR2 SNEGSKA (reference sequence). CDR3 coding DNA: TGCAGTCCCCATTCGGGAAAGAGTGACGAGCAGTACTTC. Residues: CSPHSGKSDEQYF.

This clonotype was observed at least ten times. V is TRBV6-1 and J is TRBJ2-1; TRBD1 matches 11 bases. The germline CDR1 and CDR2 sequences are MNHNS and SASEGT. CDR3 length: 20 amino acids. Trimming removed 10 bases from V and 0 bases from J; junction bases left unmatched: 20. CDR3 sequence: CATGTGGPPVLESSYNEQFF. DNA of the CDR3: TGTGCCACCGGGACAGGGGGGCCCCCTGTCCTAGAGAGCTCCTACAATGAGCAGTTCTTC.

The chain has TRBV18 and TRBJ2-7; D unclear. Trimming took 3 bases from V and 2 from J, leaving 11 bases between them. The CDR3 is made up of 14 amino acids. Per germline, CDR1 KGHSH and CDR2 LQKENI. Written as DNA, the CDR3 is TGTGCCAGCTCACCCCGGACCCCCGCCTACGAGCAGTACTTC. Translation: CASSPRTPAYEQYF.